This TCR beta chain was obtained from a study of blood T cell repertoires in COVID-19. V dropped 3 bases and J dropped 5; count of bases not matched to a gene: 6. The CDR3 contains 13 residues. Germline CDR1 DFQATT, CDR2 SNEGSKA (reference sequence). This clone was detected once. The table came from immunoSEQ multiplex PCR; TCRdb's copy has only in-frame clones and leaves some out. The sample records a few hundred thousand clones, approximately 83% being singletons. Input material: peripheral blood. The J gene is TRBJ2-5, the V gene TRBV20-1; 7 positions agree with TRBD2. The sequence derives from a woman younger than 45 with COVID-19, enrolled during active disease. DNA for the CDR3: TGCAGTGCTAGTGGGGCGGGAGTGGAGACCCAGTACTTC. It codes for CSASGAGVETQYF.